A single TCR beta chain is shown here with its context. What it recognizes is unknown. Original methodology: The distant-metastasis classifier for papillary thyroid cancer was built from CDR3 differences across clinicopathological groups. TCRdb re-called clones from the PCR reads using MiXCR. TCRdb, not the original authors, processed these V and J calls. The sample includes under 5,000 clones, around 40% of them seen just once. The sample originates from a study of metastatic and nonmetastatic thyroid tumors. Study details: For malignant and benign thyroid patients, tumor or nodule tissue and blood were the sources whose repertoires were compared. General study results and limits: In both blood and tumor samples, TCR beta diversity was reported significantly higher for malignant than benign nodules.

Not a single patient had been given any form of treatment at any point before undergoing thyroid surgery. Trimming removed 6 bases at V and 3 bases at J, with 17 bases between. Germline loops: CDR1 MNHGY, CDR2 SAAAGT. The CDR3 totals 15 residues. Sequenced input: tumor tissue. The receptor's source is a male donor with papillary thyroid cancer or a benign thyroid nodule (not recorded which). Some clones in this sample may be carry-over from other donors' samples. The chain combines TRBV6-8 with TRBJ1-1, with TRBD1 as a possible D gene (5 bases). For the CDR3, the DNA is TGTGCCAGCAGGAACCAGTCAGGGCCGGACACTGAAGCTTTCTTT. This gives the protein CASRNQSGPDTEAFF.